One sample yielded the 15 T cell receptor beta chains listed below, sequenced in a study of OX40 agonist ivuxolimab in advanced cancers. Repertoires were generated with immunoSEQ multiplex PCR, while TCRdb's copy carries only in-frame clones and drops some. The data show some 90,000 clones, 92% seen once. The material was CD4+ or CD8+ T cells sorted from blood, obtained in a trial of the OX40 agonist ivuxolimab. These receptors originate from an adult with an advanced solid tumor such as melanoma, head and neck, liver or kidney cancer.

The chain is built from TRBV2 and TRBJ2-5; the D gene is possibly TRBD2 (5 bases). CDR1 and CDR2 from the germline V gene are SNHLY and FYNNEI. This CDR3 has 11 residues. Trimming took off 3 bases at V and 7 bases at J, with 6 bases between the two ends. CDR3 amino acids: CASSDGVTQYF. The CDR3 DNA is TGTGCCAGCAGTGACGGGGTGACCCAGTACTTC.

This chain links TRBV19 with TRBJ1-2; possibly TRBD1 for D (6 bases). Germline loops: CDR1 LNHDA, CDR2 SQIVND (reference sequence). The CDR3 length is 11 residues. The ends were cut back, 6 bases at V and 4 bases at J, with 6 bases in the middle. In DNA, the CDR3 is TGTGCCAGTAGACAGGGCTATGGCTACACCTTC. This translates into CASRQGYGYTF.

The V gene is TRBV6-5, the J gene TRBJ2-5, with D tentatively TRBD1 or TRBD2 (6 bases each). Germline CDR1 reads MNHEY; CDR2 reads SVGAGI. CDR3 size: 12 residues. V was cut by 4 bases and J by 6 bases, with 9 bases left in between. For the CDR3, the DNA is TGTGCCAGCAGTTGGGGGGCGAAGACCCAGTACTTC. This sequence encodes CASSWGAKTQYF.

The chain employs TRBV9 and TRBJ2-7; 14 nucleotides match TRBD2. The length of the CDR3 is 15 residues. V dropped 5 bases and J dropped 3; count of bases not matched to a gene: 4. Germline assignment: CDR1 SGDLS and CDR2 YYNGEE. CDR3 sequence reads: CASSETSGGVYEQYF. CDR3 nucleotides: TGTGCCAGCAGTGAGACTAGCGGGGGGGTCTACGAGCAGTACTTC.

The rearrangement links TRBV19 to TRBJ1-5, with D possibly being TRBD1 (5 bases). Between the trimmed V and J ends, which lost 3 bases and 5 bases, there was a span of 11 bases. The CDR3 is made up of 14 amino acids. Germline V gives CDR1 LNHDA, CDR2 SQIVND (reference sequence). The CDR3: CASSILTADQPQHF. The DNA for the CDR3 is TGTGCCAGTAGTATCTTGACAGCAGATCAGCCCCAGCATTTT.

CDR3 nucleotide sequence: TGTGCCAGCAGCGCCCCCGGGGAGGGAGATACGCAGTATTTT. Encoded protein: CASSAPGEGDTQYF. The V gene is TRBV9, the J gene TRBJ2-3, with 7 bases identical to TRBD2. The CDR3 length is 14 residues. Trimming removed 3 bases from V and 5 bases from J; junction bases left unmatched: 6. Looked up from germline, CDR1 is SGDLS and CDR2 is YYNGEE.

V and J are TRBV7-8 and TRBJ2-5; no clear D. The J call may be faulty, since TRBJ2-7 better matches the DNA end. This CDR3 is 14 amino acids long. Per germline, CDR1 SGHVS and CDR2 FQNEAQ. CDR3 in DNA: TGTGCCAGCAGCTTAGCTAGAGGCTTCTACGAGCAGTACTTC. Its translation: CASSLARGFYEQYF.

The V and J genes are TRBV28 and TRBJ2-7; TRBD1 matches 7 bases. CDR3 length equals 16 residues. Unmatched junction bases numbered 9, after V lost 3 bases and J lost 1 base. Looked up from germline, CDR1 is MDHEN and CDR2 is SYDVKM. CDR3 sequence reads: CASSFLQTGSSYEQYF. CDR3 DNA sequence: TGTGCCAGCAGTTTCCTACAGACAGGGAGTTCCTACGAGCAGTACTTC.

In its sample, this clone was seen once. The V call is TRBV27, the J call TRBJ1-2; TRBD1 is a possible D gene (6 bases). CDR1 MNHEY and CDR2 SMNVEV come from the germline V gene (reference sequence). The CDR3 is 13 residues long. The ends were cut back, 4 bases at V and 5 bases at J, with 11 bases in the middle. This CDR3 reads CASSSGTLYGYTF. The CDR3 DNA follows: TGTGCCAGCAGTTCCGGGACACTTTATGGCTACACCTTC.

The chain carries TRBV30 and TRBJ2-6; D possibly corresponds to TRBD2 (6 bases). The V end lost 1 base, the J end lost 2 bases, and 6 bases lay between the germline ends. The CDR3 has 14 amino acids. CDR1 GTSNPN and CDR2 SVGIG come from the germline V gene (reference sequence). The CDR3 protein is CAWSGEAGANVLTF. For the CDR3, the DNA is TGTGCCTGGAGTGGGGAGGCTGGGGCCAACGTCCTGACTTTC.

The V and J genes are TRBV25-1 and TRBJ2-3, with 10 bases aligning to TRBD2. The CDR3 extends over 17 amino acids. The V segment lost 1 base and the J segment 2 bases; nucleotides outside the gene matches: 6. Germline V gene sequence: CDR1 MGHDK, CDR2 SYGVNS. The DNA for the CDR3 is TGTGCCAGCAGTGAATCTAGCGGGAGTTGGGCCACAGATACGCAGTATTTT. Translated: CASSESSGSWATDTQYF.

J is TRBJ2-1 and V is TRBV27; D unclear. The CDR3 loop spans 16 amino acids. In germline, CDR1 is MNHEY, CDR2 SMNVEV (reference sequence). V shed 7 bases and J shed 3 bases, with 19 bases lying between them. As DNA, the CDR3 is TGTGCCAGCACTCCGGAAGGGTCGGCGAACTACAATGAGCAGTTCTTC. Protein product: CASTPEGSANYNEQFF.

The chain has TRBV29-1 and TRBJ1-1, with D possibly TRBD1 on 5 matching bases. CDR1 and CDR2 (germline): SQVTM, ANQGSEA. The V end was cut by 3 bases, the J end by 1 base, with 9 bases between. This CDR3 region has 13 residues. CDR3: CSVEGGTNTEAFF. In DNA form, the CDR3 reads TGCAGCGTTGAGGGGGGAACGAACACTGAAGCTTTCTTT.

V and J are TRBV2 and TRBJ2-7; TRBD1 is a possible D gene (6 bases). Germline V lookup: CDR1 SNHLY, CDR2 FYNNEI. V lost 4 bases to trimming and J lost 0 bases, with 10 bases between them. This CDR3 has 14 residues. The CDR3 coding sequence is TGTGCCAGCAGTGGCAGGGGATTCTCCTACGAGCAGTACTTC. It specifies CASSGRGFSYEQYF.

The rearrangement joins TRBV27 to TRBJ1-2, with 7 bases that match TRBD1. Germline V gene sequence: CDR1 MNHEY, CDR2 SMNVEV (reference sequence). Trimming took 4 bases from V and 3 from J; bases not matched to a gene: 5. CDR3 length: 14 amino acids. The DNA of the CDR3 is TGTGCCAGCAGTTACCAGGGGGAATACTATGGCTACACCTTC. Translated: CASSYQGEYYGYTF.